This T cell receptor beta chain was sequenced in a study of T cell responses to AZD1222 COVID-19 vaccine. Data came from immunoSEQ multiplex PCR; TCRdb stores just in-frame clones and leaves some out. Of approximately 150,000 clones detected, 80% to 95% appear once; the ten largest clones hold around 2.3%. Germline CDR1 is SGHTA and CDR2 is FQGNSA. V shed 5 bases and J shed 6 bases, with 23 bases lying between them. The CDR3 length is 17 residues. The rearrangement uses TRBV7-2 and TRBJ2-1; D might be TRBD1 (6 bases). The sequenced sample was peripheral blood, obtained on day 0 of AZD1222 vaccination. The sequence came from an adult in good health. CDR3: CASSLGGTPTRGNEQFF. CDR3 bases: TGTGCCAGCAGCCTAGGGGGAACTCCCACCCGGGGCAATGAGCAGTTCTTC.